These 25 T cell receptor beta chains share one sample of origin, sequenced in a study of neurological immune-mediated disorders. Via MiXCR, TCRdb re-called the 5' RACE reads, giving one row per CDR3 protein. The table includes 87,000 or so distinct CDR3 sequences, around 3.3% detected once. The specimen was PBMCs. Receptors were obtained from a woman under 30 with multiple sclerosis.

This clonotype was seen repeatedly, ten times or more. V gene TRBV5-1 combines with J gene TRBJ2-3, with D perhaps assigned TRBD1 or TRBD2 (6 bases each). V lost 1 base, J lost 4 bases, and 16 bases lay in between. Germline V lookup: CDR1 SGHRS, CDR2 YFSETQ. The CDR3 has 16 amino acids. The CDR3 region is CASSLRGTSSADTQYF. CDR3 coding DNA: TGCGCCAGCAGCTTGAGGGGGACTTCCTCCGCAGATACGCAGTATTTT. Looking up the rest from reference TRBV5-1 and TRBJ2-3 gives the full variable domain: KAGVTQTPRYLIKTRGQQVTLSCSPISGHRSVSWYQQTPGQGLQFLFEYFSETQRNKGNFPGRFSGRQFSNSRSEMNVSTLELGDSALYLCASSLRGTSSADTQYFGPGTRLTVL.

This clonotype was detected many times. This sequence joins TRBV28 and TRBJ1-2, with D possibly being TRBD1 (5 bases). Trimming took off 7 bases at V and 4 bases at J, with 19 bases between the two ends. The CDR3 is 15 amino acids. Germline loops: CDR1 MDHEN, CDR2 SYDVKM. CDR3 coding DNA: TGTGCCAGCACCACCGTTGGGGGGGAGCCCTATGGCTACACCTTC. Encoded protein: CASTTVGGEPYGYTF.

This clonotype was counted at least ten times. This chain uses TRBV5-1 with TRBJ2-3; D is undetermined. Trimming removed 4 bases at V and 2 bases at J, with 11 bases between. Germline V gives CDR1 SGHRS, CDR2 YFSETQ. This CDR3 contains 14 residues. Here the CDR3 DNA reads TGCGCCAGCAGCCGTGGGATTTCCACAGATACGCAGTATTTT. It encodes CASSRGISTDTQYF.

This clonotype was recorded many times. The chain uses TRBV7-2 and TRBJ1-2; no definite D call. This CDR3 has 12 amino acids. Trimming removed 5 bases from V and 5 bases from J, with 9 bases in between. CDR1 is SGHTA, CDR2 FQGNSA, per germline. The CDR3 spells CASSRDGYGYTF. CDR3 nucleotides: TGTGCCAGCAGCCGAGACGGGTATGGCTACACCTTC.

There are many counts of this clonotype. The chain joins TRBV29-1 to TRBJ1-2; D unclear. Trimming removed 0 bases at V and 2 bases at J, with 10 bases between. This CDR3 comprises 14 residues. Germline V gene data show CDR1 as SQVTM and CDR2 as ANQGSEA. Here the CDR3 reads CSVEDPDGNYGYTF. In DNA form, the CDR3 reads TGCAGCGTTGAAGATCCGGACGGAAACTATGGCTACACCTTC.

This clonotype was counted at least ten times. The chain has TRBV6-5 and TRBJ1-1; D might be TRBD1 (6 bases). Germline CDR1 and CDR2: MNHEY and SVGAGI. This CDR3 contains 16 residues. The V end was cut by 6 bases, the J end by 0 bases, with 17 bases between. The DNA for the CDR3 is TGTGCCAGCAGCCTCGGACAGACAATAATGAACACTGAAGCTTTCTTT. Encoded protein: CASSLGQTIMNTEAFF.

This clonotype was counted many times. The CDR3: CASTRSGLPSHEQYF. CDR3 coding DNA: TGTGCCTCCACTAGGTCGGGACTACCTTCCCACGAGCAGTACTTC. The chain is built from TRBV6-2 or TRBV6-3 and TRBJ2-7; 7 positions agree with TRBD2. Germline loops: CDR1 MNHEY, CDR2 SVGEGT. The trim removed 11 bases at V and 5 bases at J, leaving 18 bases unmatched. The length of the CDR3 is 15 residues.

In its sample, this clonotype was seen many times. This chain uses TRBV3-1 with TRBJ1-5; 7 positions match TRBD1. Per germline, CDR1 LGHDT and CDR2 YNNKEL (reference sequence). CDR3 length equals 14 residues. V shed 3 bases and J 5 bases; nucleotides not matched to a gene: 4. DNA for the CDR3: TGTGCCAGCAGCCAGGGGACAGTTCATCAGCCCCAGCATTTT. Translated, it gives CASSQGTVHQPQHF.

The V call is TRBV7-2, the J call TRBJ2-3; D is unclear. The V end lost 5 bases, the J end lost 3 bases, and 18 bases lay between the germline ends. Germline-derived CDR1 and CDR2 are SGHTA and FQGNSA. The CDR3 is 16 amino acids. The CDR3 protein is CASSPAGRYRTDTQYF. The CDR3 DNA reads as TGTGCCAGCAGCCCCGCCGGTCGGTACCGAACAGATACGCAGTATTTT.

This clonotype was picked up many times. The chain joins TRBV7-8 to TRBJ2-2; the D call may be TRBD1 or TRBD2 (5 bases each). Trimming took off 2 bases at V and 5 bases at J, with 9 bases between the two ends. CDR1 and CDR2 from the germline V gene are SGHVS and FQNEAQ. The length of the CDR3 is 14 residues. CDR3 residues: CASSLYEGTGELFF. CDR3 in DNA: TGTGCCAGCAGCTTATATGAGGGGACCGGGGAGCTGTTTTTT.

J is TRBJ2-1 and V is TRBV7-6; 11 nucleotides agree with TRBD2. In germline, CDR1 is SGHVS, CDR2 FNYEAQ. The length of the CDR3 is 17 residues. J was trimmed by 5 bases and V by 5 bases; bases with no gene match: 11. In nucleotides, the CDR3 is TGTGCCAGCAGCCTTCCGGCTAGCGGGGGGAGGCACAATGAGCAGTTCTTC. Protein product: CASSLPASGGRHNEQFF.

In this sample, this clonotype turned up many times. This sequence joins TRBV29-1 and TRBJ2-7; 8 bases are a match to TRBD1. The CDR3 contains 13 residues. V gave up 6 bases and J gave up 3 bases; unmatched junction bases: 7. Germline CDR1 is SQVTM and CDR2 is ANQGSEA. Here the CDR3 DNA reads TGCAGCGTAAGACAGGGGTATATCTACGAGCAGTACTTC. Protein: CSVRQGYIYEQYF.

This clonotype came up many times. This chain connects TRBV28 to TRBJ2-7; D is possibly TRBD2 (6 bases). There are 14 residues in the CDR3. Germline loops: CDR1 MDHEN, CDR2 SYDVKM. V lost 7 bases, J lost 5 bases, and 18 bases lay in between. DNA of the CDR3: TGTGCCAGCACCCAAATGCCAGCTAGCGACGAGCAGTACTTC. This encodes CASTQMPASDEQYF. Variable domain in full (rest from reference TRBV28 and TRBJ2-7): DVKVTQSSRYLVKRTGEKVFLECVQDMDHENMFWYRQDPGLGLRLIYFSYDVKMKEKGDIPEGYSVSREKKERFSLILESASTNQTSMYLCASTQMPASDEQYFGPGTRLTVT.

This clonotype was counted many times. The CDR3 here is CASSSEDRPYEQYF. CDR3 coding DNA: TGCGCCAGCAGCTCGGAGGACAGACCCTACGAGCAGTACTTC. The chain couples TRBV5-1 to TRBJ2-7, with D possibly matching TRBD1 (6 bases). Trimming removed 3 bases from V and 2 bases from J, with 12 bases in between. The length of the CDR3 is 14 residues. Germline V lookup: CDR1 SGHRS, CDR2 YFSETQ.

This clonotype was counted many times. The chain employs TRBV2 and TRBJ2-3, with D hard to call. Germline values: CDR1 SNHLY, CDR2 FYNNEI. This CDR3 is built from 14 residues. The V end lost 3 bases, the J end lost 2 bases, and 9 bases lay between the germline ends. CDR3 loop: CASSENFSTDTQYF. CDR3 nucleotides: TGTGCCAGCAGTGAGAACTTTTCCACAGATACGCAGTATTTT.

The table lists this clonotype with many counts. This chain connects TRBV5-1 to TRBJ2-7, with D possibly being TRBD1 (5 bases). This CDR3 is built from 12 residues. Trimming stripped 1 base from V and 6 bases from J, with 8 bases between. CDR1 is SGHRS, CDR2 YFSETQ, per germline. CDR3: CASSLSRVEQYF. The CDR3 DNA is TGCGCCAGCAGCTTGAGCAGGGTCGAGCAGTACTTC.

This clonotype was seen at least ten times. The V call is TRBV12-3 or TRBV12-4, the J call TRBJ2-1, with 7 nucleotides matching TRBD1. The CDR3 sequence is 15 residues long. After removal of 2 bases from V and 2 bases from J, the junction contained 3 bases not matched to a gene. The CDR3 protein is CASSLQGVPYNEQFF. The CDR3 bases are TGTGCCAGCAGTTTACAGGGGGTCCCCTACAATGAGCAGTTCTTC.

This clonotype was recorded many times. This chain uses TRBV10-3 with TRBJ1-3; TRBD1 is a possible D gene (5 bases). The germline V and J ends were trimmed by 2 bases and 4 bases, with 12 bases remaining between them. CDR1 is ENHRY and CDR2 is SYGVKD in the germline V gene. The CDR3 length is 15 residues. CDR3 nucleotide sequence: TGTGCCATCAGTGAGGAATGGGGGTCCGGAAACACCATATATTTT. This translates into CAISEEWGSGNTIYF.

This clonotype came up many times. V is TRBV15 and J is TRBJ2-3; D remains unclear. Trimming took 1 base from V and 2 from J, leaving 10 bases between them. The germline V gene has CDR1 LNHNV and CDR2 YYDKDF (reference sequence). The length of the CDR3 is 15 residues. The CDR3 region is CATSRGVRDTDTQYF. CDR3 coding DNA: TGTGCCACCAGCAGAGGAGTCAGAGACACAGATACGCAGTATTTT.

This clonotype was picked up many times. V and J are TRBV9 and TRBJ2-3; D remains ambiguous. The V and J ends lost 0 bases and 8 bases respectively, with 7 bases between them. CDR1 and CDR2 (germline): SGDLS, YYNGEE. This CDR3 region has 12 residues. CDR3 residues: CASSVVRGTQYF. The CDR3 region has the DNA TGTGCCAGCAGCGTAGTGCGCGGTACGCAGTATTTT.

In its sample, this clonotype was seen many times. V gene TRBV4-1 combines with J gene TRBJ2-7, with 8 bases that match TRBD2. CDR3 length: 15 amino acids. J lost 2 bases, V lost 6 bases, and 9 bases had no gene match. Looked up from germline, CDR1 is MGHRA and CDR2 is YSYEKL. The CDR3 coding sequence is TGCGCCAGCAGTTCCCGACTAGCGCTAGCCTACGAGCAGTACTTC. This gives the protein CASSSRLALAYEQYF.

In this sample, this clonotype turned up a few times. Since a much larger clone is just one base distant, this may be a read error. The chain combines TRBV12-3 or TRBV12-4 with TRBJ1-2, with D unresolved. There are 13 residues in the CDR3. Trimming left V 4 bases short and J 6 bases short, with 12 bases between. This CDR3 reads CASSSTAANGYTF. For the CDR3, the DNA is TGTGCCAGCAGTTCCACAGCGGCCAATGGCTACACCTTC.

This clonotype came up many times. The chain joins TRBV27 to TRBJ2-7; D call uncertain. V gave up 0 bases and J gave up 0 bases, with 6 bases separating them. This CDR3 has 14 residues. From germline, CDR1 is MNHEY and CDR2 SMNVEV (reference sequence). The CDR3 nucleotides read TGTGCCAGCAGTTTATCGCATTTCTCCTACGAGCAGTACTTC. Protein sequence: CASSLSHFSYEQYF.

A few counts support this clonotype. V and J are TRBV15 and TRBJ1-1; tentatively, D is TRBD1 (5 bases). The germline gives CDR1 LNHNV, CDR2 YYDKDF (reference sequence). The CDR3 contains 11 residues. Trimming cost V 6 bases and J 5 bases, with 7 bases left between them. The CDR3 coding sequence is TGTGCCACCAGAGGGGTGACTGAAGCTTTCTTT. This sequence encodes CATRGVTEAFF.

This clonotype was recorded many times. The chain employs TRBV5-1 and TRBJ2-1; D gene ambiguous. Deletions cut 4 bases from V and 4 bases from J, with 18 bases between. The germline CDR1 and CDR2 sequences are SGHRS and YFSETQ. The CDR3 extends over 16 amino acids. The CDR3 DNA reads as TGCGCCAGCAGCCAGGACGGTTTCGGGCTATACAATGAGCAGTTCTTC. Translated, it gives CASSQDGFGLYNEQFF.